The 16 T cell receptor beta chains below were found in one sample sequenced in a study of cytomegalovirus exposure and HLA in healthy donors. The PCR made use of 60 Vbeta and 13 Jbeta primers. Sequencing was performed with immunoSEQ multiplex PCR; in TCRdb, only in-frame clones are kept and a portion is missing. The sample shows about 130,000 clones, about 78% of them seen only once. The sample consisted of PBMCs. These receptors were taken from a female donor in good health and CMV-seronegative.

This clone appeared once. J is TRBJ2-2 and V is TRBV2, with TRBD2 as a possible D gene (5 bases). V dropped 6 bases and J dropped 5 bases, with 13 bases sitting between them. Per the germline V gene, CDR1 is SNHLY and CDR2 is FYNNEI. CDR3 length: 14 amino acids. CDR3 in amino acids: CASREGVKTGELFF. CDR3 in DNA: TGTGCCAGCAGAGAGGGCGTCAAGACCGGGGAGCTGTTTTTT.

This clone was counted once. V is TRBV30 and J is TRBJ2-5; 9 bases line up with TRBD2. The CDR3 spans 13 residues. The V gene's germline CDR1 is GTSNPN and CDR2 SVGIG (reference sequence). V dropped 5 bases and J dropped 1; count of bases not matched to a gene: 2. CDR3 sequence (DNA): TGTGCCTGGTCGCGGGGGGGCCAAGAGACCCAGTACTTC. It specifies CAWSRGGQETQYF.

This clone has more than one count but fewer than ten. The genes are TRBV11-3 and TRBJ2-1; 10 bases align to TRBD2. The CDR3 is 17 amino acids. With 5 bases clipped from V and 5 bases from J, the junction kept 12 bases outside the gene matches. CDR1 and CDR2 (germline): SGHNT, YENEEA. The chain's CDR3 is CASSPRPSGSGNNEQFF. The CDR3 nucleotides are TGTGCCAGCAGCCCCCGGCCTAGCGGGAGTGGGAACAATGAGCAGTTCTTC.

Concerning this clone itself: The junction shows a germline mismatch at one end, possibly a read error. This chain joins TRBV6-4 and TRBJ2-6; TRBD1 might be the D (5 bases). CDR1 is MRHNA, CDR2 SNTAGT, per germline. The length of the CDR3 is 14 residues. For the CDR3, the DNA is TGTGCCAGCAGTGACTCGACTGGGGCCAACGGCCTGACTTTC. Its translation: CASSDSTGANGLTF.

The chain is built from TRBV28 and TRBJ1-5; TRBD1 agrees at 11 bases. The CDR3 covers 15 residues. The germline V gene encodes CDR1 MDHEN and CDR2 SYDVKM. Trimming cost V 5 bases and J 5 bases; bases outside gene matches: 5. The CDR3 spells CASSPWTGGDQPQHF. The CDR3 DNA reads TGTGCCAGCAGTCCGTGGACAGGGGGCGATCAGCCCCAGCATTTT.

The chain recombines TRBV9 with TRBJ2-5, with 12 bases identical to TRBD2. CDR1 is SGDLS, CDR2 YYNGEE, per germline. Trimming cost V 3 bases and J 4 bases; bases outside gene matches: 10. CDR3 length: 17 amino acids. The CDR3 loop is CASSAGLAGRKRETQYF. For the CDR3, the DNA is TGTGCCAGCAGCGCCGGACTAGCGGGGCGCAAGCGAGAGACCCAGTACTTC.

This sequence joins TRBV5-1 and TRBJ2-5, with TRBD2 identical over 10 bases. The tail of the sequence fits TRBJ2-7 better, so the J call may be wrong. CDR1 and CDR2 (germline): SGHRS, YFSETQ. The CDR3 spans 17 residues. Here the CDR3 reads CASSQTTGTSVAYEQYF. The CDR3, as DNA: TGCGCCAGCAGCCAAACGACCGGGACTAGCGTCGCCTACGAGCAGTACTTC.

The rearrangement links TRBV30 to TRBJ2-2, with unresolved D. The CDR3 consists of 16 residues. V lost 4 bases and J 4 bases, leaving 19 bases between the germline ends. CDR1 is GTSNPN, CDR2 SVGIG, per germline (reference sequence). The CDR3 DNA reads as TGTGCCTGGAATCCTCCCCCGACACAGCCCACCGGGGAGCTGTTTTTT. This translates into CAWNPPPTQPTGELFF.

The CDR3 DNA reads as TGTGCCAGCAGTCGACGGATTGACAGGGCGGACACTGAAGCTTTCTTT. It translates to CASSRRIDRADTEAFF. V is TRBV11-2 and J is TRBJ1-1; 7 bases line up with TRBD1. Germline V gene sequence: CDR1 SGHAT, CDR2 FQNNGV. The CDR3 is 16 residues long. After removal of 6 bases from V and 3 bases from J, the junction contained 13 bases not matched to a gene.

This chain links TRBV7-3 with TRBJ2-1; 9 nucleotides align to TRBD2. Germline V gene data show CDR1 as SGHTA and CDR2 as FQGTGA. After removal of 0 bases from V and 1 base from J, the junction contained 4 bases not matched to a gene. The CDR3 is made up of 17 amino acids. The CDR3 region has the DNA TGTGCCAGCAGCTTAACGCGGGGGGGCGGATCCTACAATGAGCAGTTCTTC. Translation: CASSLTRGGGSYNEQFF.

The chain joins TRBV4-1 to TRBJ2-1; 7 bases fit TRBD1. This CDR3 contains 15 residues. Trimming at V came to 0 bases and at J to 1 base, leaving 0 bases not matched to a gene. Per the germline V gene, CDR1 is MGHRA and CDR2 is YSYEKL. CDR3: CASSQEDRSYNEQFF. DNA of the CDR3: TGCGCCAGCAGCCAAGAGGACAGGTCCTACAATGAGCAGTTCTTC.

V gene TRBV6-5 combines with J gene TRBJ1-3; the D gene is possibly TRBD1 (5 bases). The CDR3 is 14 residues long. CDR1 is MNHEY, CDR2 SVGAGI, per germline. V lost 6 bases and J lost 2, with 11 bases in between. This CDR3 is CASRPGGTGNTIYF. The DNA for the CDR3 is TGTGCCAGCAGACCCGGGGGGACTGGAAACACCATATATTTT.

The chain joins TRBV21-1 to TRBJ2-3; the table calls TRBD1, which could not be checked here. TRBV21-1 is assigned pseudogene status. CDR3 length: 13 residues. The CDR3 reads CASRDRGTDTQYF. Written as DNA, the CDR3 is TGTGCCAGCAGGGACAGGGGCACAGATACGCAGTATTTT.

The CDR3: CASSLGTVGQFF. Here the CDR3 DNA reads TGTGCCAGCAGCTTGGGGACAGTGGGGCAGTTCTTC. The V and J genes are TRBV7-8 and TRBJ2-1; 7 nucleotides line up with TRBD1. V lost 3 bases to trimming and J lost 12 bases; unmatched junction nucleotides: 5. Germline V gene sequence: CDR1 SGHVS, CDR2 FQNEAQ. The CDR3 consists of 12 residues.

V gene TRBV7-2 combines with J gene TRBJ2-5, with D unresolved. CDR3 length equals 15 residues. Trimming took 1 base from V and 4 from J, leaving 13 bases between them. Germline lookup yields CDR1 SGHTA and CDR2 FQGNSA. CDR3 region: CASSLGAAITETQYF. DNA of the CDR3: TGTGCCAGCAGCTTAGGGGCCGCAATTACAGAGACCCAGTACTTC.

This clone was counted once. The rearrangement joins TRBV5-1 to TRBJ2-5, with TRBD2 matching 9 bases. The J segment lost 5 bases and the V segment lost 0 bases, leaving 8 bases of the junction unmatched. The CDR3 covers 16 residues. From germline, CDR1 is SGHRS and CDR2 YFSETQ. The CDR3: CASSLVQAGGRETQYF. The CDR3, as DNA: TGCGCCAGCAGCTTGGTTCAAGCGGGGGGACGGGAGACCCAGTACTTC. The full variable domain, rest sourced from reference TRBV5-1 and TRBJ2-5, is KAGVTQTPRYLIKTRGQQVTLSCSPISGHRSVSWYQQTPGQGLQFLFEYFSETQRNKGNFPGRFSGRQFSNSRSEMNVSTLELGDSALYLCASSLVQAGGRETQYFGPGTRLLVL.